These 28 T cell receptor beta chains came from one sample sequenced in a study of shared clonotypes between healthy human individuals. TCRdb's copy holds only in-frame clones and misses some; the assay was immunoSEQ multiplex PCR. The sample has 2 million to 2.5 million clones; roughly 95% are singletons. Specimen: naive CD4+ T cells sorted from blood. Regarding subset: CD45RA+ positively selected. The receptor source for this set is a man younger than 30 in good health.

CDR3 nucleotides: TGCGCCAGCAGCCAGACCGACAGGGGGCAAGTCGAGCAGTACTTC. Amino acids: CASSQTDRGQVEQYF. This rearrangement joins TRBV4-3 to TRBJ2-7; 10 bases match TRBD1. Germline CDR1 LGHNA, CDR2 YSLEER. The trim removed 3 bases at V and 6 bases at J, leaving 8 bases unmatched. This CDR3 has 15 residues.

This sequence joins TRBV6-6 and TRBJ1-4; 9 positions match TRBD1. The CDR3 is 15 amino acids. Germline CDR1 and CDR2: MNHNY and SVGAGI (reference sequence). V shed 5 bases and J 2 bases; nucleotides not matched to a gene: 3. The DNA of the CDR3 is TGTGCCAGCAGTCCGGGACAGGGTACTAATGAAAAACTGTTTTTT. Translated: CASSPGQGTNEKLFF.

A remark on this clone: At the DNA level, this CDR3 is encoded by other sequences in the same sample as well. The rearrangement uses TRBV10-1 and TRBJ1-1; perhaps TRBD1 as D (6 bases). CDR1 and CDR2 (germline): WNHNN, SYGVQD (reference sequence). V was trimmed by 0 bases and J by 0 bases, leaving 8 bases between them. The CDR3 extends over 15 amino acids. In DNA form, the CDR3 reads TGCGCCAGCAGTGAGTCGGCAGGGGTGAACACTGAAGCTTTCTTT. Residues: CASSESAGVNTEAFF.

This clone was seen just once. The rearrangement joins TRBV2 to TRBJ2-4; D might be TRBD1 (7 bases). Germline V gives CDR1 SNHLY, CDR2 FYNNEI. V was shortened by 6 bases and J by 1 base, with 16 bases between the two germline ends. The CDR3 extends over 16 amino acids. Written as DNA, the CDR3 is TGTGCCAGCAGCCCTCAGGGGGGCCTGGCCAAAAACATTCAGTACTTC. Residues: CASSPQGGLAKNIQYF. Full variable domain (outside the CDR3, taken from reference TRBV2 and TRBJ2-4): EPEVTQTPSHQVTQMGQEVILRCVPISNHLYFYWYRQILGQKVEFLVSFYNNEISEKSEIFDDQFSVERPDGSNFTLKIRSTKLEDSAMYFCASSPQGGLAKNIQYFGAGTRLSVL.

This chain links TRBV25-1 with TRBJ1-5; D gene uncertain. Germline CDR1 and CDR2: MGHDK and SYGVNS. The V and J ends lost 3 bases and 9 bases respectively, with 18 bases between them. The CDR3 is 15 amino acids. CDR3 amino acids: CASSDKNQQGLPQHF. The DNA of the CDR3 is TGTGCCAGCAGTGACAAAAACCAACAAGGGCTGCCCCAGCATTTT.

About this clone: A much larger clone is a single base away; this may be a read error. Other DNA sequences of this sample code for an identical CDR3. The chain couples TRBV6-4 to TRBJ2-2; D gene unclear. This CDR3 is 12 amino acids long. Trimming removed 6 bases from V and 2 bases from J, with 4 bases in between. Looked up from germline, CDR1 is MRHNA and CDR2 is SNTAGT. In DNA form, the CDR3 reads TGTGCCAGCAGCGCAAACACCGGGGAGCTGTTTTTT. Its translation is CASSANTGELFF.

The chain links TRBV30 to TRBJ2-5; possibly TRBD2 for D (7 bases). CDR1 and CDR2 from the germline V gene are GTSNPN and SVGIG (reference sequence). Trimming removed 6 bases at V and 5 bases at J, with 13 bases between. The CDR3 loop spans 12 amino acids. CDR3 protein: CACGGLWETQYF. CDR3 bases: TGTGCCTGCGGGGGGCTCTGGGAGACCCAGTACTTC.

The chain joins TRBV7-9 to TRBJ1-4, with 11 bases that match TRBD1. Germline V lookup: CDR1 SEHNR, CDR2 FQNEAQ (reference sequence). Trimming cost V 5 bases and J 1 base; bases outside gene matches: 9. This CDR3 comprises 18 residues. CDR3 DNA sequence: TGTGCCAGCAGCCGCCGGACAGGGGGCGAGGGAACTAATGAAAAACTGTTTTTT. Protein: CASSRRTGGEGTNEKLFF.

This sequence joins TRBV19 and TRBJ2-7, with TRBD2 matching over 10 bases. J was trimmed by 3 bases and V by 4 bases; bases with no gene match: 9. Germline lookup yields CDR1 LNHDA and CDR2 SQIVND (reference sequence). The CDR3 totals 16 residues. Here the CDR3 reads CASSTITSGNYYEQYF. DNA of the CDR3: TGTGCCAGTAGTACCATTACTAGCGGGAACTACTACGAGCAGTACTTC.

This clone was observed once. This rearrangement joins TRBV9 to TRBJ1-2; D is unresolved. The germline V gene encodes CDR1 SGDLS and CDR2 YYNGEE. The CDR3 is 10 residues long. The ends were cut back, 4 bases at V and 3 bases at J, with 1 base in the middle. The CDR3 here is CASSHYGYTF. CDR3 coding DNA: TGTGCCAGCAGCCACTATGGCTACACCTTC. The variable domain in full, completed from reference TRBV9 and TRBJ1-2, reads DSGVTQTPKHLITATGQRVTLRCSPRSGDLSVYWYQQSLDQGLQFLIQYYNGEERAKGNILERFSAQQFPDLHSELNLSSLELGDSALYFCASSHYGYTFGSGTRLTVV.

As DNA, the CDR3 is TGTGCCTGGAGTGTCGGGACAGGGGGCACAGATACGCAGTATTTT. Translating it yields CAWSVGTGGTDTQYF. This sequence joins TRBV30 and TRBJ2-3; 10 bases map to TRBD1. J lost 1 base, V lost 0 bases, and 1 base had no gene match. The CDR3 covers 15 residues. Germline-derived CDR1 and CDR2 are GTSNPN and SVGIG (reference sequence).

The rearrangement links TRBV6-6 to TRBJ2-5, with 7 bases matching TRBD2. This CDR3 has 14 amino acids. The germline CDR1 and CDR2 sequences are MNHNY and SVGAGI (reference sequence). The V gene end was trimmed by 5 bases and the J gene end by 5 bases; junction bases not matched to a gene: 8. The CDR3 sequence is CASSGGGGHETQYF. CDR3 sequence (DNA): TGTGCCAGCAGTGGGGGGGGAGGTCACGAGACCCAGTACTTC.

The rearrangement uses TRBV7-9 and TRBJ2-5; either TRBD1 or TRBD2 may fit D (5 bases each). The V and J ends lost 1 base and 4 bases respectively, with 13 bases between them. The length of the CDR3 is 15 residues. From germline, CDR1 is SEHNR and CDR2 FQNEAQ (reference sequence). The CDR3 nucleotides read TGTGCCAGCAGCTTAGTTGGGGGTTTAGGAGAGACCCAGTACTTC. It yields the protein CASSLVGGLGETQYF. The whole variable domain, filled in from reference TRBV7-9 and TRBJ2-5, reads DTGVSQNPRHKITKRGQNVTFRCDPISEHNRLYWYRQTLGQGPEFLTYFQNEAQLEKSRLLSDRFSAERPKGSFSTLEIQRTEQGDSAMYLCASSLVGGLGETQYFGPGTRLLVL.

V and J are TRBV25-1 and TRBJ2-5; no clear D gene. Germline loops: CDR1 MGHDK, CDR2 SYGVNS. The CDR3 contains 14 residues. V lost 4 bases to trimming and J lost 1 base, with 10 bases between them. The CDR3 reads CASSVRQAQETQYF. The CDR3 DNA sequence: TGTGCCAGCAGTGTTCGTCAGGCCCAAGAGACCCAGTACTTC. Supplemented by reference TRBV25-1 and TRBJ2-5, the full variable domain reads EADIYQTPRYLVIGTGKKITLECSQTMGHDKMYWYQQDPGMELHLIHYSYGVNSTEKGDLSSESTVSRIRTEHFPLTLESARPSHTSQYLCASSVRQAQETQYFGPGTRLLVL.

This clone was counted a single time. CDR3 coding DNA: TGTGCCAGCAGCTTGGGGGGGGTCTCCTATAATTCACCCCTCCACTTT. Its translation: CASSLGGVSYNSPLHF. The chain carries TRBV5-4 and TRBJ1-6; maybe TRBD1 (5 bases). V was pared by 0 bases and J by 0 bases, with 7 bases between. CDR1 and CDR2 (germline): SGHNT, YYREEE (reference sequence). This CDR3 region has 16 residues.

The CDR3 spells CASSLAGTGHNEQFF. The CDR3 DNA follows: TGTGCCAGCAGCTTAGCGGGGACAGGTCACAATGAGCAGTTCTTC. The V and J genes are TRBV7-2 and TRBJ2-1; 8 nucleotides agree with TRBD1. V lost 0 bases, J lost 5 bases, and 3 bases stayed unmatched. Germline CDR1 reads SGHTA; CDR2 reads FQGNSA. The length of the CDR3 is 15 residues.

V usage is TRBV7-2 and J usage is TRBJ2-4, with D uncertain. The germline CDR1 and CDR2 sequences are SGHTA and FQGNSA. The length of the CDR3 is 16 residues. Trimming removed 1 base from V and 0 bases from J, with 10 bases in between. Here the CDR3 reads CASSLVSGLAKNIQYF. The CDR3, as DNA: TGTGCCAGCAGCTTAGTCTCGGGCCTAGCCAAAAACATTCAGTACTTC.

The genes are TRBV4-1 and TRBJ2-7, with D perhaps TRBD1 (6 bases). V lost 6 bases, J lost 3 bases, and 15 bases lay in between. The CDR3 consists of 14 residues. Germline V gene sequence: CDR1 MGHRA, CDR2 YSYEKL. The CDR3 region is CASSFGQKGYEQYF. The CDR3 DNA reads TGCGCCAGCAGTTTCGGACAGAAGGGCTACGAGCAGTACTTC.

The gene calls are TRBV2 and TRBJ2-1, with 10 bases lining up with TRBD2. Germline loops: CDR1 SNHLY, CDR2 FYNNEI. V was clipped by 7 bases and J by 1 base; unmatched bases: 4. The CDR3 has 15 residues. In DNA form, the CDR3 reads TGTGCCAGCACGGATAGCGGGAGGTCCTACAATGAGCAGTTCTTC. Protein product: CASTDSGRSYNEQFF.

The chain employs TRBV5-5 and TRBJ1-4; 11 bases map to TRBD1. Germline V gives CDR1 SGHKS, CDR2 YYEKEE (reference sequence). The CDR3 is 12 amino acids. The junction had 2 bases not matched to a gene; V was cut back by 4 bases and J by 12 bases. The DNA of the CDR3 is TGTGCCAGCAGCGAGGGACAGGGGGAACTGTTTTTT. Amino acid sequence: CASSEGQGELFF.

This chain joins TRBV7-2 and TRBJ2-3, with TRBD1 matching 7 bases. Trimming at V came to 10 bases and at J to 7 bases, leaving 14 bases not matched to a gene. The CDR3 spans 14 residues. Germline V gene sequence: CDR1 SGHTA, CDR2 FQGNSA. In nucleotides, the CDR3 is TGTGCCACCAGAGAGGGGGCGAAAGCATATACGCAGTATTTT. Translated: CATREGAKAYTQYF.

The chain is built from TRBV30 and TRBJ2-3; no clear D. CDR1 and CDR2 (germline): GTSNPN, SVGIG (reference sequence). The CDR3 is 15 residues long. V was pared by 1 base and J by 2 bases, with 13 bases between. CDR3 region: CAWSDPHAATDTQYF. CDR3 bases: TGTGCCTGGAGTGATCCCCACGCGGCCACAGATACGCAGTATTTT.

The chain combines TRBV7-9 with TRBJ2-3; 11 positions agree with TRBD1. The germline V gene has CDR1 SEHNR and CDR2 FQNEAQ (reference sequence). CDR3 length: 13 residues. V dropped 4 bases and J dropped 13; count of bases not matched to a gene: 7. This chain's CDR3 is CASSYLPGQGEYF. DNA for the CDR3: TGTGCCAGCAGCTATCTACCGGGACAGGGGGAGTATTTT. Together with reference TRBV7-9 and TRBJ2-3, the CDR3 gives the full variable domain: DTGVSQNPRHKITKRGQNVTFRCDPISEHNRLYWYRQTLGQGPEFLTYFQNEAQLEKSRLLSDRFSAERPKGSFSTLEIQRTEQGDSAMYLCASSYLPGQGEYFGPGTRLTVL.

This chain links TRBV14 with TRBJ2-7; D is uncertain. Per germline, CDR1 SGHDN and CDR2 FVKESK. Trimming pared 4 bases from V and 1 base from J, leaving 5 bases between. The CDR3 is 12 residues long. CDR3 in amino acids: CASSLTSYEQYF. CDR3 DNA: TGTGCCAGCAGCCTAACGTCCTACGAGCAGTACTTC.

This clone appeared once. This chain joins TRBV28 and TRBJ2-7; D might be TRBD1 or TRBD2, each matching 6 bases. V was trimmed by 0 bases and J by 4 bases, leaving 16 bases between them. Germline V gene sequence: CDR1 MDHEN, CDR2 SYDVKM. CDR3 length: 16 residues. CDR3 nucleotides: TGTGCCAGCAGTTTATGGGTGATGGGGGGCGGTTACGAGCAGTACTTC. Residues: CASSLWVMGGGYEQYF.

V usage is TRBV11-2 and J usage is TRBJ2-5, with unresolved D. CDR3 length: 12 residues. Trimming stripped 5 bases from V and 4 bases from J, with 8 bases between. In germline, CDR1 is SGHAT, CDR2 FQNNGV. This chain's CDR3 is CASSASRETQYF. The CDR3 DNA sequence: TGTGCCAGCAGCGCCTCTCGAGAGACCCAGTACTTC.

The chain carries TRBV18 and TRBJ2-3, with 9 bases aligning to TRBD1. V gave up 3 bases and J gave up 6 bases; unmatched junction bases: 10. CDR3 length equals 16 residues. Germline V gene data show CDR1 as KGHSH and CDR2 as LQKENI. In DNA form, the CDR3 reads TGTGCCAGCTCACCCTCCGGGACAGGGTTGTCGGATACGCAGTATTTT. Its protein product is CASSPSGTGLSDTQYF.

This chain links TRBV9 with TRBJ1-2; TRBD1 agrees at 7 bases. Germline CDR1 SGDLS, CDR2 YYNGEE. The CDR3 runs to 14 residues. The J segment lost 7 bases and the V segment lost 2 bases, leaving 8 bases of the junction unmatched. CDR3 region: CASSVSGQAGGYTF. The DNA of the CDR3 is TGTGCCAGCAGCGTCTCAGGACAGGCGGGTGGCTACACCTTC.